This TCR beta chain was captured by sequencing in a study of blood T cell repertoires in COVID-19. Germline-derived CDR1 and CDR2 are GTSNPN and SVGIG (reference sequence). This CDR3 comprises 13 residues. Trimming pared 3 bases from V and 4 bases from J, leaving 12 bases between. The assay was immunoSEQ multiplex PCR, and TCRdb's table has in-frame clones only and misses some. This table holds approximately 94,000 clones, 80% to 90% found once. The sequence derives from a human donor in a cohort sampled during active COVID-19. J is TRBJ1-1 and V is TRBV30; perhaps TRBD1 as D (6 bases). Material: peripheral blood. CDR3 DNA: TGTGCCTGGAGGGTTACAGGGAGCACTGAAGCTTTCTTT. Translating it yields CAWRVTGSTEAFF.